This TCR beta chain came from a study of blood T cell repertoires in COVID-19. In the study overall: T cells, B-cell-depleted T cells, or PBMCs provided the cDNA or gDNA that served as material.

TCRdb keeps only in-frame clones here, not all; method: immunoSEQ multiplex PCR. The data hold a few hundred thousand clones, with 86% observed a single time. Trimming took off 3 bases at V and 2 bases at J, with 6 bases between the two ends. The CDR3 extends over 14 amino acids. Per germline, CDR1 SGHRS and CDR2 YFSETQ. The sample was peripheral blood. The chain uses TRBV5-1 and TRBJ2-6, with D tentatively TRBD2 (6 bases). The sequence came from a man between 18 and 29 years old with active or convalescent COVID-19. The CDR3 sequence: CASSWGAGANVLTF. CDR3 nucleotide sequence: TGCGCCAGCAGCTGGGGGGCTGGGGCCAACGTCCTGACTTTC.